This T cell receptor (beta chain) was captured by sequencing in a study of T cell repertoires in cytomegalovirus infection. Study-wide context: Signatures in public TCR beta sequences pointed to both CMV infection and matching HLA type. Broader study findings: Carriers of CMV plus the relevant HLA were identified by cumulative public TCR beta family frequency. There were HLA-C-restricted CMV-specific TCR beta clonotypes dominating the ex vivo response.

Comments on this clonotype: Its antigen is not known.

This CDR3 is built from 15 residues. After removal of 0 bases from V and 5 bases from J, the junction contained 3 bases not matched to a gene. Per the germline V gene, CDR1 is MNHEY and CDR2 is SVGAGI. TCRdb called the reads again in MiXCR, with one record for every CDR3 protein. This sample has around 490,000 distinct CDR3 sequences; about 30% occur once, and the top ten carry about 13%. This sequence was found in a human donor in good health (CMV status not recorded). Some clones in this sample may be carry-over from other donors' samples. The chain is built from TRBV6-5 and TRBJ1-4, with 7 bases that match TRBD1. The sample taken for sequencing was PBMCs. This chain's CDR3 is CASSYSDRINEKLFF. The CDR3 DNA reads as TGTGCCAGCAGTTACTCGGACAGGATAAATGAAAAACTGTTTTTT.